The following is a T cell receptor beta chain sequence with its context. There is no known antigen for this receptor. The junction shows a germline mismatch at one end, possibly a read error. This specimen comes from a study of cytomegalovirus exposure and HLA in healthy donors listed by TCRdb under 2017. The study in broad terms: In an earlier analysis of 550 to 750 of the donors, 276 Gb of sequence data and some 120 million unique TCR beta sequences from 150 million to 200 million T cells were reported. The study aimed to test whether cataloging public T cell receptors could reveal signatures of past pathogen exposure. In a later genetic analysis, genome-wide SNP genotypes for about 65% of the 666 donors were used, and that subset was treated as a discovery cohort. To predict cytomegalovirus infection status, the study brought together high-throughput TCR immunosequencing, statistical association of individual TCRs with disease status, and machine learning. Among around 400 genotyped donors of the cohort, an average of approximately 240,000 unique TCR beta nucleotide sequences were sequenced per donor, roughly 20% of them non-productive. Because of strong linkage in the cohort, roughly five DR-DQ haplotypes were treated as single units for association and clustering. A separate validation cohort of roughly 130 different subjects was used in addition to the approximately 610-subject first cohort. Among the roughly 370 genotyped donors, 75% to 90% belonged to the genetic ancestry cluster associated with self-reported Caucasian donors. The later analysis used no new phenotypic data to find candidate immune exposures, relying instead on TCR beta sequences and their occurrence across donors. The T cell repertoires of 670 or so subjects were profiled by immunosequencing and related to cytomegalovirus serostatus. Both class I and class II loci were covered by HLA typing, at four-digit resolution. Donor age, sex, ethnicity and CMV serostatus were compiled alongside the repertoire data. Every repertoire in the discovery cohort had been generated on one and the same sequencing platform. Around 300 gigabases of sequencing data and roughly 90 million unique TCR sequences were included in an early release covering around 600 HLA-typed donors. A later analysis re-analyzed previously published TCR beta repertoires from approximately 700 donors and added high-resolution HLA genotyping to study TCR occurrence patterns. The number of typed donors differed by locus: roughly 620-640 for A, B, C, DRB1 and DQB1; 522 for DQA1; some 590 for DPA1; and about 470 for DPB1. An earlier analysis of a few hundred of the donors applied high-throughput TCR beta sequencing to assess whether each TCR beta V gene segment acted as functional or pseudogenic. General study outcomes and caveats: The authors suggested that the approach could potentially be generalized to other disease states and immunological phenotypes. Several of the top co-occurrence clusters appeared to be linked to parvovirus B19, influenza, CMV and Epstein-Barr virus, according to a later analysis. A total of 150 to 200 TCR beta chains were listed by the study as associated with cytomegalovirus. Because counts were too low, approximately 18 rarely observed V segments, including chromosome 9 orphons, were excluded from the earlier analysis of 587 of the donors. In an earlier analysis of around 600 of the donors, most TCR beta V segments were observed in productive rearrangements about 87% or about 30% of the time, broadly matching IMGT annotations. In a later analysis, the rate of TCR association differed among HLA loci, with DRB1 alleles having the most associated TCRs and HLA-C alleles having the fewest. CMV serostatus was the only immune exposure information available for the cohort. A later analysis found that most CMV-associated TCR beta chains appeared HLA-restricted, with HLA associations seemingly driven largely by CMV exposure. This cohort had only TCR beta chains sequenced, and the lack of alpha or paired-chain data limited which features could be detected. HLA typing was unavailable for some donors at each locus, so association tests used only the typed subset. A further reported finding was that TCR beta sequences accurately predicted the HLA-A and HLA-B alleles for most subjects in the first cohort. Correlated functional status among segregating V segments might reflect linkage disequilibrium, but an unknown experimental factor could not be ruled out. The classifier was reported to diagnose cytomegalovirus status with high specificity and sensitivity in both the original cohort and the validation cohort. A later analysis found that HLA-associated TCR beta chains were more clonally expanded and had lower generation probabilities than equally common non-associated chains. A few of the identified cytomegalovirus-associated TCR beta chains were confirmed in vitro to be specific for cytomegalovirus antigens. When HLA alleles, especially DR and DQ, strongly co-occurred, attributing TCR associations to individual alleles was difficult. Some IMGT-functional V segments, including TRBV6-2 and TRBV6-3, could not be distinguished by the 87-base-pair reads and were therefore excluded. Presence/absence analyses assumed roughly uniform sequencing depth across donors, an assumption that may not hold. In a later analysis, some 17,000 TCR beta sequences were associated with specific HLA alleles at a false discovery rate of 0.05. A cluster of highly shared sequence variants was judged likely to be a technical artifact of the sequencing pipeline. According to a later genetic analysis, donors in an Asian-associated ancestry cluster had fewer N-insertions in productive TCRs than the approximately 650-donor mean. A later genetic analysis associated a missense DCLRE1C variant with V-gene and J-gene trimming of TCR beta chains, and an independent cohort replicated the association. While some public TCRs were present in many individuals, most TCR sequences turned up only very rarely across donors.

Receptors were amplified or captured by the immunoSEQ multiplex PCR assay. For the multiplex PCR, a mixture combining 60 forward primers for TCR Vbeta segments and 13 reverse primers for TCR Jbeta segments was used. The CDR3 region of rearranged TCR beta genes was amplified from genomic DNA with a multiplex PCR assay. The Illumina HiSeq System was used to sequence the amplified TCR beta libraries as 87-base-pair reads. The study's own analysis went as follows. A later analysis tallied 75 million to 85 million unique TCR beta chains across the 600 to 700 repertoires, and approximately 12 million of those chains were shared by two or more donors. A nearest-neighbor algorithm error-corrected the raw reads and collapsed the reads into unique sequences, merging closely related sequences to remove PCR and sequencing errors. To assign V, D and J gene segments, CDR3 sequences were aligned to IMGT reference sequences. For a sequence to be retained, at least a six-nucleotide match to both a V gene segment and a J gene segment was required. A rearrangement was called productive if the CDR3 had no stop codons and remained in frame with V and J, and every other rearrangement was called non-productive. CDR3 was defined according to IMGT convention as the region running from the second conserved V-encoded cysteine to the conserved J-encoded phenylalanine. Sequences without an unambiguous match to a single V gene segment were excluded from the earlier analysis of approximately 600 of the donors. An earlier analysis of 587 of the donors classified V segments as functional when productive rearrangements were above 56.7% and as segregating when the standard deviation between donors was above 5%. A statistical classification framework was developed to diagnose cytomegalovirus status using the catalog of TCR beta chain sequences. In a later analysis, TCR nucleotide sequences were compared against IMGT/GENE-DB human TR gene sequences so that V and J genes could be assigned. The TCRdist pipeline was used in a later analysis to assign CDR3 sequences and most-parsimonious VDJ recombination scenarios. In a later analysis, every TCR beta chain was defined by the combination of its CDR3 amino acid sequence and its V-gene family, and reads without a unique V-gene family were dropped. To address suspected cross-contamination and a sequencing artifact, a later analysis removed roughly 580 highly shared, low-generation-probability nucleotide sequences. A later analysis calculated a clonal expansion index for each public chain from normalized within-repertoire ranks of inferred template counts. In a later analysis, generation probabilities were computed using a VDJ recombination model fitted to out-of-frame rearrangements, and the results were checked against IGoR. In a later analysis, hypergeometric tests were used to score TCR-TCR, TCR-HLA and TCR-CMV co-occurrence, with a repertoire-size bias correction applied to TCR pairs. In a later analysis, false discovery rates were estimated by permuting HLA or CMV assignments 20 times. A later analysis grouped co-occurring TCRs with DBSCAN, adding TCRdist sequence similarity when clustering within HLA-allele-positive subsets. For co-occurrence clustering, repertoires with fewer than 30,000 or more than 120,000 public chains were excluded, along with a handful of repertoires with anomalous nucleotide sharing. TCRdb limited this immuneACCESS table to in-frame rearrangements with V and J called. A share of clones is missing; checked studies link under half to unresolved V genes, and the rest is unexplained. V and J calls and clone size come straight from that table; D and trimming were deduced from the DNA. This sample's table has entries for approximately 37,000 clones. Roughly 5.9% of the sample is held by the ten biggest clonotypes.

In total, over 600 healthy bone marrow donors made up the cohort. At the time of sampling, every cohort member was nominally healthy, though immune exposures that went unrecorded were likely present. CMV serostatus was recorded as positive for 289 and negative for about 50% of the roughly 670 cohort members, whereas no CMV serostatus was recorded for the donor in question. A peripheral blood sample was collected from each donor, and TCR beta sequencing was performed on peripheral blood mononuclear cells. The Qiagen DNeasy Blood Extraction Kit was used to extract genomic DNA from the blood cell samples. The CDR3 covers 15 residues, taking in both the cysteine and the phenylalanine. This entry keeps only the CDR3 DNA: 45 bases, framed from base 1. Looking up the germline V gene (reference sequence) yields CDR1 SEHNR and CDR2 FQNEAQ.

Specimen: PBMCs. This receptor chain uses TRBV7-9 and TRBJ2-1; the D gene is perhaps TRBD2, on 7 matching bases. The source of this sequence is a human donor in good health. The DNA reads as follows: TGTGCCAGCAGCTTAGGCGGGGGCTCCGACAATGAGCAGTTCTTC. Translated, it reads CASSLGGGSDNEQFF.